What follows are 22 T cell receptor beta chains derived from one specimen sequenced in a study of T-cell reconstitution after alpha-beta-depleted transplantation in children. A TCRbeta library incorporating unique molecular identifiers was prepared. TCRdb redid the calling of the PCR reads with MiXCR, one entry per CDR3 protein. The data contain around 370,000 distinct CDR3 sequences, about 9.4% of them singletons. This sample comprised PBMCs from the stem cell graft donor, obtained from the stem cell graft. The receptors come from a human donor who donated a stem cell graft to a child with acute lymphoblastic leukemia.

This rearrangement joins TRBV7-9 to TRBJ2-5; D possibly corresponds to TRBD2 (5 bases). Germline V CDR1 and CDR2: SEHNR, FQNEAQ (reference sequence). V was trimmed by 2 bases and J by 5 bases, leaving 18 bases between them. The CDR3 is made up of 16 amino acids. This CDR3 reads CASSLPGAGWLETQYF. In DNA, the CDR3 is TGTGCCAGCAGCTTACCGGGCGCGGGTTGGCTCGAGACCCAGTACTTC.

V usage is TRBV7-9 and J usage is TRBJ2-1; 10 positions match TRBD2. Germline assignment: CDR1 SEHNR and CDR2 FQNEAQ (reference sequence). This CDR3 has 17 amino acids. V lost 5 bases, J lost 0 bases, and 7 bases stayed unmatched. The CDR3 DNA reads TGTGCCAGCAGCGGTTGGGCTAGCGGGAGCTCCTACAATGAGCAGTTCTTC. Its protein is CASSGWASGSSYNEQFF.

This clonotype was counted at least ten times. The genes are TRBV5-1 and TRBJ2-2; D is unresolved. The CDR3 sequence is 16 residues long. Germline lookup yields CDR1 SGHRS and CDR2 YFSETQ. V was cut by 0 bases and J by 1 base, with 10 bases left in between. CDR3 DNA: TGCGCCAGCAGCTTGGAGGTCGGATTGAACACCGGGGAGCTGTTTTTT. It encodes CASSLEVGLNTGELFF. The complete variable domain, with remaining parts taken from reference TRBV5-1 and TRBJ2-2, reads KAGVTQTPRYLIKTRGQQVTLSCSPISGHRSVSWYQQTPGQGLQFLFEYFSETQRNKGNFPGRFSGRQFSNSRSEMNVSTLELGDSALYLCASSLEVGLNTGELFFGEGSRLTVL.

V and J are TRBV29-1 and TRBJ2-5; D assignment may be TRBD1 or TRBD2 (6 bases each). With 3 bases removed from V and 7 bases from J, the gap between germline ends came to 12 bases. The CDR3 covers 12 residues. Germline V gene lookup returns CDR1 SQVTM and CDR2 ANQGSEA. CDR3 sequence reads: CSVDLGGGTQYF. CDR3 DNA: TGCAGCGTTGATCTAGGAGGGGGGACCCAGTACTTC.

This clonotype was seen more than once but under ten times. CDR3 in DNA: TGTGCCAGCAGTCCCCCGGAGACAGGGTTCTACGAGCAGTACTTC. Its translation is CASSPPETGFYEQYF. V usage is TRBV28 and J usage is TRBJ2-7; 7 bases agree with TRBD1. CDR1 and CDR2 from the germline V gene are MDHEN and SYDVKM. The CDR3 is 15 residues long. V gave up 5 bases and J gave up 3 bases; unmatched junction bases: 10.

The sample holds many counts of this clonotype. The chain employs TRBV6-4 and TRBJ2-3, with 10 bases aligning to TRBD1. The germline V gene has CDR1 MRHNA and CDR2 SNTAGT. The ends lost 2 bases at V and 5 bases at J; junction bases unmatched: 1. CDR3 length: 14 residues. Written as DNA, the CDR3 is TGTGCCAGCAGTGACGGGACAGGGGTAGATACGCAGTATTTT. As protein: CASSDGTGVDTQYF.

The V gene is TRBV29-1, the J gene TRBJ1-5, with D perhaps TRBD1 (5 bases). CDR3 size: 13 residues. Germline V lookup: CDR1 SQVTM, CDR2 ANQGSEA. The V end was cut by 4 bases, the J end by 1 base, with 8 bases between. Here the CDR3 DNA reads TGCAGCGTTGCAGGGAGGAGCAATCAGCCCCAGCATTTT. Translating gives CSVAGRSNQPQHF.

This clonotype appeared a few times. V gene TRBV28 combines with J gene TRBJ2-7; no reliable D call. CDR1 MDHEN and CDR2 SYDVKM come from the germline V gene. V was trimmed by 5 bases and J by 2 bases, leaving 7 bases between them. The length of the CDR3 is 12 residues. CDR3 protein: CASSPEPYEQYF. Here the CDR3 DNA reads TGTGCCAGCAGTCCGGAGCCCTACGAGCAGTACTTC. The whole variable domain, filled in from reference TRBV28 and TRBJ2-7, reads DVKVTQSSRYLVKRTGEKVFLECVQDMDHENMFWYRQDPGLGLRLIYFSYDVKMKEKGDIPEGYSVSREKKERFSLILESASTNQTSMYLCASSPEPYEQYFGPGTRLTVT.

This clonotype was observed a few times. The genes are TRBV7-9 and TRBJ2-3, with D uncertain. CDR1 and CDR2 (germline): SEHNR, FQNEAQ (reference sequence). The CDR3 totals 12 residues. The V and J ends lost 5 bases and 5 bases respectively, with 8 bases between them. The CDR3 sequence: CASSPLLDTQYF. CDR3 DNA: TGTGCCAGCAGCCCCTTGTTAGATACGCAGTATTTT.

The chain is built from TRBV9 and TRBJ2-6; D is unresolved. CDR1 is SGDLS and CDR2 is YYNGEE in the germline V gene. Trimming took off 0 bases at V and 4 bases at J, with 5 bases between the two ends. The CDR3 consists of 14 residues. The CDR3 protein is CASSVDQGANVLTF. CDR3 coding DNA: TGTGCCAGCAGCGTAGATCAGGGGGCCAACGTCCTGACTTTC. The full variable domain, with the rest looked up from reference TRBV9 and TRBJ2-6, is DSGVTQTPKHLITATGQRVTLRCSPRSGDLSVYWYQQSLDQGLQFLIQYYNGEERAKGNILERFSAQQFPDLHSELNLSSLELGDSALYFCASSVDQGANVLTFGAGSRLTVL.

V and J are TRBV28 and TRBJ1-5, with unresolved D. Trimming removed 3 bases from V and 0 bases from J, with 24 bases in between. This CDR3 region has 20 residues. Germline V gene lookup returns CDR1 MDHEN and CDR2 SYDVKM. Written as DNA, the CDR3 is TGTGCCAGCAGTTTCACCCCAGCCGGCCGGACGTCTTATAGCAATCAGCCCCAGCATTTT. This sequence encodes CASSFTPAGRTSYSNQPQHF.

This chain connects TRBV3-1 to TRBJ2-1, with TRBD2 identical over 10 bases. Germline CDR1 reads LGHDT; CDR2 reads YNNKEL (reference sequence). Trimming at V came to 3 bases and at J to 6 bases, leaving 14 bases not matched to a gene. This CDR3 has 18 residues. The CDR3 sequence is CASSHSSGRILKGNEQFF. DNA of the CDR3: TGTGCCAGCAGCCATAGTAGCGGGAGGATTCTCAAGGGCAATGAGCAGTTCTTC.

The chain combines TRBV3-1 with TRBJ1-1, with 8 nucleotides matching TRBD1. V gave up 4 bases and J gave up 1 base; unmatched junction bases: 8. Germline V CDR1 and CDR2: LGHDT, YNNKEL (reference sequence). The length of the CDR3 is 16 residues. The CDR3 spells CASSRGHRGGNTEAFF. In nucleotides, the CDR3 is TGTGCCAGCAGCCGAGGGCACAGGGGGGGGAACACTGAAGCTTTCTTT. Complete variable domain (other parts from reference TRBV3-1 and TRBJ1-1): DTAVSQTPKYLVTQMGNDKSIKCEQNLGHDTMYWYKQDSKKFLKIMFSYNNKELIINETVPNRFSPKSPDKAHLNLHINSLELGDSAVYFCASSRGHRGGNTEAFFGQGTRLTVV.

This clonotype was counted at least ten times. The chain employs TRBV5-5 and TRBJ2-1; D might be TRBD2 (5 bases). The V gene's germline CDR1 is SGHKS and CDR2 YYEKEE (reference sequence). Trimming removed 3 bases from V and 1 base from J, with 8 bases in between. This CDR3 has 14 residues. In nucleotides, the CDR3 is TGTGCCAGCAGCTCGGGAAAATCCTACAATGAGCAGTTCTTC. Translated, it gives CASSSGKSYNEQFF.

V gene TRBV28 combines with J gene TRBJ1-6; 8 nucleotides line up with TRBD1. Germline-derived CDR1 and CDR2 are MDHEN and SYDVKM. The trim removed 6 bases at V and 12 bases at J, leaving 10 bases unmatched. This CDR3 spans 14 amino acids. The CDR3 here is CASSSDREVGPLHF. CDR3 DNA sequence: TGTGCCAGCAGCTCGGACAGGGAGGTGGGACCCCTCCACTTT.

This clonotype has more than one count but fewer than ten. V usage is TRBV7-9 and J usage is TRBJ2-2, with 9 bases that match TRBD1. The junction had 9 bases not matched to a gene; V was cut back by 1 base and J by 6 bases. CDR3 length: 17 residues. Germline V lookup: CDR1 SEHNR, CDR2 FQNEAQ (reference sequence). CDR3 loop: CASSLVAGQGGAGELFF. CDR3 DNA: TGTGCCAGCAGCTTAGTCGCGGGACAGGGAGGCGCCGGGGAGCTGTTTTTT.

The rearrangement uses TRBV4-1 and TRBJ2-3, with D hard to call. Trimming removed 3 bases at V and 3 bases at J, with 7 bases between. The CDR3 runs to 13 residues. Germline V gene sequence: CDR1 MGHRA, CDR2 YSYEKL. This CDR3 reads CASSHPRTDTQYF. In DNA, the CDR3 is TGCGCCAGCAGCCACCCAAGAACAGATACGCAGTATTTT.

This clonotype was seen a few times. The J gene is TRBJ2-5, the V gene TRBV18; D is perhaps TRBD1 or TRBD2 (5 bases each). Germline loops: CDR1 KGHSH, CDR2 LQKENI. The length of the CDR3 is 16 residues. The V end lost 0 bases, the J end lost 5 bases, and 16 bases lay between the germline ends. The CDR3 region has the DNA TGTGCCAGCTCACCACCCACAGGAGGTATCGGGGAGACCCAGTACTTC. Protein: CASSPPTGGIGETQYF.

The chain employs TRBV4-1 and TRBJ2-7; the D gene is possibly TRBD1 (6 bases). Germline V gives CDR1 MGHRA, CDR2 YSYEKL. CDR3 length: 14 residues. V lost 3 bases and J 1 base, leaving 10 bases between the germline ends. DNA for the CDR3: TGCGCCAGCAGCCATTTGACAGGATCCTACGAGCAGTACTTC. The encoded protein is CASSHLTGSYEQYF.

This clonotype was seen only a few times. The rearrangement links TRBV7-9 to TRBJ2-1; tentatively, D is TRBD1 (6 bases). The germline CDR1 and CDR2 sequences are SEHNR and FQNEAQ (reference sequence). The CDR3 totals 15 residues. Trimming stripped 1 base from V and 8 bases from J, with 15 bases between. The CDR3 here is CASSLVGAPLDEQFF. CDR3 bases: TGTGCCAGCAGCTTAGTGGGGGCCCCGCTCGATGAGCAGTTCTTC.

This clonotype was found many times. V is TRBV15 and J is TRBJ1-4, with D possibly matching TRBD1 (5 bases). This CDR3 has 17 residues. The V gene's germline CDR1 is LNHNV and CDR2 YYDKDF (reference sequence). Trimming took off 5 bases at V and 0 bases at J, with 16 bases between the two ends. The CDR3 DNA follows: TGTGCCACCAGCGGTATCCGGACATCCTCAACTAATGAAAAACTGTTTTTT. The encoded protein is CATSGIRTSSTNEKLFF. Full variable domain (rest looked up from reference TRBV15 and TRBJ1-4): DAMVIQNPRYQVTQFGKPVTLSCSQTLNHNVMYWYQQKSSQAPKLLFHYYDKDFNNEADTPDNFQSRRPNTSFCFLDIRSPGLGDTAMYLCATSGIRTSSTNEKLFFGSGTQLSVL.

The chain recombines TRBV5-1 with TRBJ2-5; D tentatively fits TRBD1 or TRBD2 (6 bases each). The CDR3 covers 16 residues. Deletions cut 3 bases from V and 2 bases from J, with 17 bases between. Germline CDR1 reads SGHRS; CDR2 reads YFSETQ. CDR3 in DNA: TGCGCCAGCAGCTGGGGGCCTCGGGGGCCACAAGAGACCCAGTACTTC. Translated: CASSWGPRGPQETQYF.